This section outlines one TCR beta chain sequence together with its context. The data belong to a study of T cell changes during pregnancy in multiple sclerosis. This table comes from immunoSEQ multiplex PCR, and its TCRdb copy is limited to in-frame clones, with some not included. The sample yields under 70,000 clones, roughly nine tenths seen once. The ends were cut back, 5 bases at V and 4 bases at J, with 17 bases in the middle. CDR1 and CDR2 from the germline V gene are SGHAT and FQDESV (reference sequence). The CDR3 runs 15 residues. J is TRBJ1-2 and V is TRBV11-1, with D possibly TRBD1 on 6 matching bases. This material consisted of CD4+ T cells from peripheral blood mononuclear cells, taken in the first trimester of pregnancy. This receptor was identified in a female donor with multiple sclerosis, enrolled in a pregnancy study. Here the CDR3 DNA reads TGTGCCAGCAGCCTAGACCAGGACAGTCTCTATGGCTACACCTTC. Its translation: CASSLDQDSLYGYTF.